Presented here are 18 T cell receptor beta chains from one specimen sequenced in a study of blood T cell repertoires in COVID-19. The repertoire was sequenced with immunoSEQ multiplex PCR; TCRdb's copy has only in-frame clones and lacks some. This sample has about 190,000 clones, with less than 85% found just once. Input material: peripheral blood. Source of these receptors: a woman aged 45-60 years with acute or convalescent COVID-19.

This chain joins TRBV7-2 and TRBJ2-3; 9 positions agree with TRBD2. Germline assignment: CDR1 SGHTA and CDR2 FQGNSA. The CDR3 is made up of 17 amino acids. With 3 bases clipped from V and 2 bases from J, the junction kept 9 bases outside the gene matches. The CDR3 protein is CASSFGRGGGTTDTQYF. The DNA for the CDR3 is TGTGCCAGCAGCTTTGGGCGGGGGGGCGGTACCACAGATACGCAGTATTTT. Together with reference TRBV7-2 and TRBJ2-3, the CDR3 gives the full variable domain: GAGVSQSPSNKVTEKGKDVELRCDPISGHTALYWYRQSLGQGLEFLIYFQGNSAPDKSGLPSDRFSAERTGGSVSTLTIQRTQQEDSAVYLCASSFGRGGGTTDTQYFGPGTRLTVL.

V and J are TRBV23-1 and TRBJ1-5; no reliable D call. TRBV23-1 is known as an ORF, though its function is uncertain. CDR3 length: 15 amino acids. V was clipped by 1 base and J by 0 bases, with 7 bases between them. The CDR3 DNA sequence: TGCGCCAGCAGTCAATTCCAGGTTAGCAATCAGCCCCAGCATTTT. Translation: CASSQFQVSNQPQHF.

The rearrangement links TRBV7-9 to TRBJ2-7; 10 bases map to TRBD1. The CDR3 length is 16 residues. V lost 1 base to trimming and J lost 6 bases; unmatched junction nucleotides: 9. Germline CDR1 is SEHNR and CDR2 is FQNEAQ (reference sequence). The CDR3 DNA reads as TGTGCCAGCAGCTTAGGTTCCGGGACAGGGGCAAGCGAGCAGTACTTC. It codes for CASSLGSGTGASEQYF.

For the CDR3, the DNA is TGCGCCAGCAGCTTGGCACAGGGCGGCACTGAAGCTTTCTTT. This translates into CASSLAQGGTEAFF. V and J are TRBV5-1 and TRBJ1-1; TRBD1 might be the D (6 bases). Germline V CDR1 and CDR2: SGHRS, YFSETQ. Trimming took off 0 bases at V and 4 bases at J, with 10 bases between the two ends. This CDR3 is 14 amino acids long.

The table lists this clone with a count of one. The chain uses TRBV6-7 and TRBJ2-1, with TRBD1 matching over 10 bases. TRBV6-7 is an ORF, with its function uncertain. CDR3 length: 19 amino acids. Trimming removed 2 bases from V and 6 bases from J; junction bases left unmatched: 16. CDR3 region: CASSYGSLRDRGIFNEQFF. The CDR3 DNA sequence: TGTGCCAGCAGTTACGGCTCCCTTCGGGACAGGGGTATTTTCAATGAGCAGTTCTTC.

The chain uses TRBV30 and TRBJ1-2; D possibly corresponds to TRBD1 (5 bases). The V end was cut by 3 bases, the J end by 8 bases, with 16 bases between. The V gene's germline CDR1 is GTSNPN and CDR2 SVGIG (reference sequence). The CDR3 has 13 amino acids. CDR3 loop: CAWRAPGVGGYTF. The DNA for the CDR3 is TGTGCCTGGAGGGCCCCGGGGGTAGGGGGCTACACCTTC.

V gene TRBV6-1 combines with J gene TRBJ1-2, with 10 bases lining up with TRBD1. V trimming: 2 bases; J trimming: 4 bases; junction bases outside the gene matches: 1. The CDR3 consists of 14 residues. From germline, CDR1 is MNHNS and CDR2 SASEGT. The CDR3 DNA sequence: TGTGCCAGCAGTGAATGGGACAGGGGCTATGGCTACACCTTC. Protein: CASSEWDRGYGYTF.

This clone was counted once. The CDR3 bases are TGTGCCAGTATGGCCCAGGTTGCGAACACCGGGGAGCTGTTTTTT. The encoded protein is CASMAQVANTGELFF. The V gene is TRBV19, the J gene TRBJ2-2, with D unresolved. The CDR3 spans 15 residues. Per germline, CDR1 LNHDA and CDR2 SQIVND (reference sequence). V lost 7 bases to trimming and J lost 0 bases, with 12 bases between them. Full variable domain (remainder filled in from reference TRBV19 and TRBJ2-2): DGGITQSPKYLFRKEGQNVTLSCEQNLNHDAMYWYRQDPGQGLRLIYYSQIVNDFQKGDIAEGYSVSREKKESFPLTVTSAQKNPTAFYLCASMAQVANTGELFFGEGSRLTVL.

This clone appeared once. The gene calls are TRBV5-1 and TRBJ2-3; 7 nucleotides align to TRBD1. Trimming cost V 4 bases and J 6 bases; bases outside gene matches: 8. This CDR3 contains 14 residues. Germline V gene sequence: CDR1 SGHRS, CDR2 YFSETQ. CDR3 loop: CASSRDSPGDTQYF. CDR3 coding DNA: TGCGCCAGCAGCCGGGACAGTCCCGGGGATACGCAGTATTTT.

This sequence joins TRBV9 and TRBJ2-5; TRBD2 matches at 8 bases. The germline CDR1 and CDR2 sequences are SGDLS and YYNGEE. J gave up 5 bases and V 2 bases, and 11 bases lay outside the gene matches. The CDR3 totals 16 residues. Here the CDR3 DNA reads TGTGCCAGCAGCGTGTCGGCGGGAGGTTCCTGGGAGACCCAGTACTTC. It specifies CASSVSAGGSWETQYF.

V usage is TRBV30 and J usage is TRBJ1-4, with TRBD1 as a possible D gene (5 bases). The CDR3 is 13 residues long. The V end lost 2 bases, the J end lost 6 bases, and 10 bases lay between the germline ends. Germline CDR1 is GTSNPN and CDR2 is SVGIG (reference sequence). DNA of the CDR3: TGTGCCTGGAGTCAACAGGCATATGAAAAACTGTTTTTT. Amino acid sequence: CAWSQQAYEKLFF.

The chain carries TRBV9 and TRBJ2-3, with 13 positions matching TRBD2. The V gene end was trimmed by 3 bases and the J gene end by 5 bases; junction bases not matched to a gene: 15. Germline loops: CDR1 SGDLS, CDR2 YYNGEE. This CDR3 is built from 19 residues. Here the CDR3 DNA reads TGTGCCAGCAGCGCCAGCCCGACTACTAGCGGGGGGGCCATAGATACGCAGTATTTT. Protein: CASSASPTTSGGAIDTQYF. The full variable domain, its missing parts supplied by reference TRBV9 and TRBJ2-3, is DSGVTQTPKHLITATGQRVTLRCSPRSGDLSVYWYQQSLDQGLQFLIQYYNGEERAKGNILERFSAQQFPDLHSELNLSSLELGDSALYFCASSASPTTSGGAIDTQYFGPGTRLTVL.

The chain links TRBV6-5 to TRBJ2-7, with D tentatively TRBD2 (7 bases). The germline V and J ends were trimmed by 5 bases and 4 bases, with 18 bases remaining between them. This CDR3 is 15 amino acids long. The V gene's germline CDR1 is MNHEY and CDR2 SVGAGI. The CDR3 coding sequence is TGTGCCAGCAGTCGACGGTCCGAGGGGGGGTACGAGCAGTACTTC. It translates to CASSRRSEGGYEQYF.

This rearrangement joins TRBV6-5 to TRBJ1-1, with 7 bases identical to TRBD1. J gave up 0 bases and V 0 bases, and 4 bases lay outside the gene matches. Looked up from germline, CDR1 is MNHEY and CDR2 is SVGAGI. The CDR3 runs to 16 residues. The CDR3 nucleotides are TGTGCCAGCAGTTACTCTTTGACAGGGCTGAACACTGAAGCTTTCTTT. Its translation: CASSYSLTGLNTEAFF.

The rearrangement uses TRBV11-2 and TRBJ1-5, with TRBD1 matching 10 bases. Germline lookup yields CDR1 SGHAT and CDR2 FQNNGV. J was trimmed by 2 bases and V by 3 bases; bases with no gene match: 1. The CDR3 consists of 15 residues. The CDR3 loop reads CASSFGTGGNQPQHF. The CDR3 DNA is TGTGCCAGCAGCTTCGGGACAGGGGGCAATCAGCCCCAGCATTTT.

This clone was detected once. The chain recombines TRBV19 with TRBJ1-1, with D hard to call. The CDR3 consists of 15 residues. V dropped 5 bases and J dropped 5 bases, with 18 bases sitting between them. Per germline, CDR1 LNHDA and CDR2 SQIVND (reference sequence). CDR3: CASSLQDPGRTEAFF. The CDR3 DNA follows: TGTGCCAGTAGTCTCCAGGATCCGGGAAGGACTGAAGCTTTCTTT.

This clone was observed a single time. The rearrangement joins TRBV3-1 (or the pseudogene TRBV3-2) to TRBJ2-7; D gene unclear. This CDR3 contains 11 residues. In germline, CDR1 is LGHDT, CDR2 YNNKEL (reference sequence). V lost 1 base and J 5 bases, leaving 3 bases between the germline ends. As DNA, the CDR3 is TGTGCCAGCAGCCAAGTAGACGAGCAGTACTTC. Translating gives CASSQVDEQYF.

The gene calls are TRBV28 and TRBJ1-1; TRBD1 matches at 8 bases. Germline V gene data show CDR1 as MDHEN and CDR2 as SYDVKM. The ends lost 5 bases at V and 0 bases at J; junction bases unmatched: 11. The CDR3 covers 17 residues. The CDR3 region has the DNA TGTGCCAGCAGTCCGAGGGACAGGAGATACATGAACACTGAAGCTTTCTTT. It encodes CASSPRDRRYMNTEAFF. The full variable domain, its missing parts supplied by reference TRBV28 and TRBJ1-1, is DVKVTQSSRYLVKRTGEKVFLECVQDMDHENMFWYRQDPGLGLRLIYFSYDVKMKEKGDIPEGYSVSREKKERFSLILESASTNQTSMYLCASSPRDRRYMNTEAFFGQGTRLTVV.